The 17 T cell receptor beta chains below all came from one sample that was sequenced in a study of blood T cell repertoires in COVID-19. Using immunoSEQ multiplex PCR, the repertoire was profiled, and TCRdb retains in-frame clones only, with some absent. The table records about 250,000 clones, approximately 85% of them present only once. The sample taken for sequencing was PBMCs or T cells enriched from blood (not recorded which). The receptors were sampled from a woman in her 50s with acute COVID-19.

The chain uses TRBV7-9 and TRBJ2-5, with a possible D match to TRBD1 (7 bases). In germline, CDR1 is SEHNR, CDR2 FQNEAQ (reference sequence). Trimming stripped 5 bases from V and 7 bases from J, with 14 bases between. This CDR3 is built from 13 residues. The CDR3 here is CASSPQGGWTQYF. As DNA, the CDR3 is TGTGCCAGCAGCCCCCAGGGGGGCTGGACCCAGTACTTC.

The chain uses TRBV2 and TRBJ2-7; 10 nucleotides align to TRBD1. The J segment lost 6 bases and the V segment lost 5 bases, leaving 7 bases of the junction unmatched. Germline-derived CDR1 and CDR2 are SNHLY and FYNNEI. The CDR3 spans 14 residues. As DNA, the CDR3 is TGTGCCAGCAGTTTGGGACAGGGGCCCCTCGAGCAGTACTTC. This gives the protein CASSLGQGPLEQYF.

The chain combines TRBV2 with TRBJ2-7; 10 nucleotides line up with TRBD1. The CDR3 consists of 15 residues. Germline V gene sequence: CDR1 SNHLY, CDR2 FYNNEI. The V segment lost 2 bases and the J segment 3 bases; nucleotides outside the gene matches: 4. CDR3 in DNA: TGTGCCAGCAGTGAACTCGGGACAGGGGTCTACGAGCAGTACTTC. Translation: CASSELGTGVYEQYF.

This chain joins TRBV19 and TRBJ1-1; D is uncertain. Trimming took 3 bases from V and 0 from J, leaving 14 bases between them. Germline values: CDR1 LNHDA, CDR2 SQIVND (reference sequence). The CDR3 runs to 16 residues. The CDR3 bases are TGTGCCAGTAGTATGACGGACTCTGGGGTGAACACTGAAGCTTTCTTT. Encoded protein: CASSMTDSGVNTEAFF.

This clone occurred once. This chain links TRBV7-2 with TRBJ1-5, with a tentative D call TRBD1 (5 bases). Trimming took 0 bases from V and 3 from J, leaving 9 bases between them. Germline values: CDR1 SGHTA, CDR2 FQGNSA. This CDR3 contains 15 residues. For the CDR3, the DNA is TGTGCCAGCAGCTTAGCAAGGGGCAACAATCAGCCCCAGCATTTT. Translated, it gives CASSLARGNNQPQHF.

CDR3 sequence: CATSRPTGAAGELFF. CDR3 in DNA: TGTGCCACCAGCAGACCTACAGGGGCGGCCGGGGAGCTGTTTTTT. This chain uses TRBV15 with TRBJ2-2, with 7 bases lining up with TRBD1. This CDR3 is built from 15 residues. Trimming cost V 2 bases and J 6 bases; bases outside gene matches: 6. Germline loops: CDR1 LNHNV, CDR2 YYDKDF (reference sequence).

V is TRBV15 and J is TRBJ2-7; 9 bases are a match to TRBD1. The CDR3 extends over 13 amino acids. Germline V gives CDR1 LNHNV, CDR2 YYDKDF (reference sequence). Trimming took 5 bases from V and 7 from J; bases not matched to a gene: 6. CDR3 DNA: TGTGCCACCAGCTTACAGGGGGCTCAGGAGCAGTACTTC. Translation: CATSLQGAQEQYF.

The V call is TRBV6-5, the J call TRBJ2-5; D unresolved. This CDR3 region has 14 residues. CDR1 and CDR2 (germline): MNHEY, SVGAGI. V lost 6 bases, J lost 1 base, and 12 bases lay in between. CDR3 residues: CASSPGWPQETQYF. The DNA of the CDR3 is TGTGCCAGCAGCCCCGGGTGGCCCCAAGAGACCCAGTACTTC.

The V call is TRBV5-1, the J call TRBJ1-1; D remains unclear. Germline V gives CDR1 SGHRS, CDR2 YFSETQ. The CDR3 consists of 13 residues. With 6 bases removed from V and 1 base from J, the gap between germline ends came to 10 bases. The CDR3 coding sequence is TGCGCCAGCACAAAGGGAGAGAACACTGAAGCTTTCTTT. Translation gives CASTKGENTEAFF.

The sample holds a few counts of this clone. This chain links TRBV6-5 with TRBJ2-7, with 8 bases matching TRBD1. This CDR3 is built from 15 residues. V was pared by 7 bases and J by 2 bases, with 10 bases of the junction left unmatched. Germline CDR1 MNHEY, CDR2 SVGAGI. CDR3 bases: TGTGCCAGCATTAGGGGTGGACAGGGAACCTACGAGCAGTACTTC. This sequence encodes CASIRGGQGTYEQYF.

Here the CDR3 DNA reads TGTGCCAGCAGCTCAGGACAGGGGGCGAATGGCTACACCTTC. Translation: CASSSGQGANGYTF. The rearrangement uses TRBV11-3 and TRBJ1-2; 11 nucleotides match TRBD1. J gave up 6 bases and V 4 bases, and 4 bases lay outside the gene matches. CDR3 length equals 14 residues. Germline lookup yields CDR1 SGHNT and CDR2 YENEEA.

The chain recombines TRBV19 with TRBJ2-1, with unresolved D. The CDR3 is 12 amino acids. In germline, CDR1 is LNHDA, CDR2 SQIVND (reference sequence). With 10 bases removed from V and 0 bases from J, the gap between germline ends came to 7 bases. For the CDR3, the DNA is TGTGCCACCTCGCGCTCCTACAATGAGCAGTTCTTC. Protein product: CATSRSYNEQFF. The full variable domain, rest sourced from reference TRBV19 and TRBJ2-1, is DGGITQSPKYLFRKEGQNVTLSCEQNLNHDAMYWYRQDPGQGLRLIYYSQIVNDFQKGDIAEGYSVSREKKESFPLTVTSAQKNPTAFYLCATSRSYNEQFFGPGTRLTVL.

The chain recombines TRBV7-2 with TRBJ1-1, with D perhaps matching TRBD1 (5 bases). From germline, CDR1 is SGHTA and CDR2 FQGNSA. This CDR3 spans 14 amino acids. Trimming took off 5 bases at V and 10 bases at J, with 20 bases between the two ends. The CDR3 loop is CASSPPGDQRLAFF. CDR3 coding DNA: TGTGCCAGCAGCCCGCCGGGGGACCAACGGCTAGCTTTCTTT.

The chain joins TRBV29-1 to TRBJ2-7, with D perhaps matching TRBD2 (5 bases). CDR3 length: 12 amino acids. Between the trimmed V and J ends, which lost 4 bases and 1 base, there was a span of 8 bases. CDR1 is SQVTM, CDR2 ANQGSEA, per germline. CDR3 amino acids: CSVGGNSYEQYF. The CDR3 coding sequence is TGCAGCGTTGGAGGGAATTCCTACGAGCAGTACTTC.

The chain links TRBV19 to TRBJ1-2, with D tentatively TRBD1 (5 bases). This CDR3 has 13 amino acids. V gave up 3 bases and J gave up 4 bases, with 9 bases separating them. In germline, CDR1 is LNHDA, CDR2 SQIVND (reference sequence). DNA for the CDR3: TGTGCCAGTAGTATGCAGGGCAGCTATGGCTACACCTTC. Its translation is CASSMQGSYGYTF.

The chain carries TRBV6-5 and TRBJ1-2; 7 nucleotides align to TRBD1. This CDR3 has 15 amino acids. J was trimmed by 4 bases and V by 7 bases; bases with no gene match: 12. The germline CDR1 and CDR2 sequences are MNHEY and SVGAGI. The CDR3 spells CASTYRQGLVYGYTF. The DNA for the CDR3 is TGTGCCAGCACCTACAGACAGGGATTGGTCTATGGCTACACCTTC.

The chain joins TRBV2 to TRBJ2-1, with D perhaps matching TRBD2 (6 bases). The germline V and J ends were trimmed by 6 bases and 9 bases, with 15 bases remaining between them. This CDR3 contains 13 residues. Germline CDR1 and CDR2: SNHLY and FYNNEI. CDR3: CASRAQNGGEQFF. The CDR3 region has the DNA TGTGCCAGCAGAGCCCAGAACGGGGGTGAGCAGTTCTTC.